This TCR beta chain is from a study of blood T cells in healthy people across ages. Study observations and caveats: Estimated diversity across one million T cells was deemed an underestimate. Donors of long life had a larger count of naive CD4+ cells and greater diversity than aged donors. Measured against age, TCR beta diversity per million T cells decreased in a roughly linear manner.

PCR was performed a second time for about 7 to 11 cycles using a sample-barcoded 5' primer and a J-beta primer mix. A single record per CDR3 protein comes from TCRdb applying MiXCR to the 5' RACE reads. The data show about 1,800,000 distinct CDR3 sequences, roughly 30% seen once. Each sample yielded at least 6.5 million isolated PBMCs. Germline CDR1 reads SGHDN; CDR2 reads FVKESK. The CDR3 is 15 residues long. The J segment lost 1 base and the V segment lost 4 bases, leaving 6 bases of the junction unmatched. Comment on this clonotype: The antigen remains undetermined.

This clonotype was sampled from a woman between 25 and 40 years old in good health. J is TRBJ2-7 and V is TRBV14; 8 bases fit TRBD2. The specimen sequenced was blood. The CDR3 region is CASSRLTSVSYEQYF. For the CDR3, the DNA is TGTGCCAGCAGCCGACTGACTAGCGTTTCCTACGAGCAGTACTTC.